The 16 T cell receptor beta chains presented below share a single source sample, sequenced in a study of low-dose radiotherapy and immunotherapy resistance in tumors. The time point: after trial treatment. Treatment denoted: LDRT plus nivolumab, ipilimumab, low-dose cyclophosphamide and aspirin (RACIN trial). Primers targeting TRAV and TRBV primed first-strand cDNA, covering alpha and beta chains. The authors ran 15 to 20 PCR cycles to amplify TCRs with a constant-region primer and V-primer adapter. From the reads, TCRdb called clonotypes with MiXCR, one entry per CDR3 protein. The sample includes some 100,000 distinct CDR3 sequences, 20% to 25% seen only once; the top ten take more than 10%. The sample was PBMCs, taken after low-dose radiotherapy plus immunotherapy. Receptor source: a female donor with ovarian cancer.

There are many counts of this clonotype. This sequence joins TRBV5-5 and TRBJ2-1, with D perhaps assigned TRBD1 or TRBD2 (5 bases each). The CDR3 spans 14 residues. Germline CDR1 SGHKS, CDR2 YYEKEE (reference sequence). V lost 5 bases to trimming and J lost 5 bases, with 14 bases between them. DNA of the CDR3: TGTGCCAGCAGTTATACCGGGGCCGACAATGAGCAGTTCTTC. Its translation: CASSYTGADNEQFF. Full variable domain (rest looked up from reference TRBV5-5 and TRBJ2-1): DAGVTQSPTHLIKTRGQQVTLRCSPISGHKSVSWYQQVLGQGPQFIFQYYEKEERGRGNFPDRFSARQFPNYSSELNVNALLLGDSALYLCASSYTGADNEQFFGPGTRLTVL.

There are many counts of this clonotype. V and J are TRBV6-2 or TRBV6-3 and TRBJ1-5; D may be TRBD1 (6 bases). Germline V gene sequence: CDR1 MNHEY, CDR2 SVGEGT. CDR3 length: 12 residues. V lost 2 bases to trimming and J lost 11 bases, with 10 bases between them. CDR3 amino acids: CASSYRGGTQHF. The CDR3 DNA reads TGTGCCAGCAGTTACAGGGGGGGGACCCAGCATTTT.

A few counts support this clonotype. This sequence joins TRBV20-1 and TRBJ2-7; a possible D gene is TRBD2 (7 bases). This CDR3 is built from 17 residues. The germline gives CDR1 DFQATT, CDR2 SNEGSKA (reference sequence). Trimming took 3 bases from V and 8 from J, leaving 29 bases between them. The CDR3: CSASADPGGGIPSQQYF. The CDR3 DNA is TGCAGTGCTAGCGCCGACCCGGGGGGCGGGATCCCCAGTCAGCAGTACTTC.

A word on this clonotype: The limits of the CDR3 on the DNA are not certain, so only TCRdb's listed CDR3 is given. This chain connects TRBV6-8 to TRBJ2-5. Germline assignment: CDR1 MNHGY and CDR2 SAAAGT. The CDR3 sequence runs 11 residues, both termini included. The CDR3: CASSTSETQYF.

This clonotype was detected many times. V and J are TRBV6-5 and TRBJ2-5; D tentatively reads TRBD1 or TRBD2 (5 bases each). V was pared by 2 bases and J by 5 bases, with 18 bases between. This CDR3 contains 16 residues. Germline CDR1 MNHEY, CDR2 SVGAGI. The chain's CDR3 is CASSYRGPGRGETQYF. In DNA, the CDR3 is TGTGCCAGCAGTTACCGGGGCCCCGGCAGAGGGGAGACCCAGTACTTC.

The rearrangement uses TRBV5-1 and TRBJ2-1; 8 bases map to TRBD2. This CDR3 has 16 residues. V lost 0 bases and J lost 0; bases outside the gene matches: 2. From germline, CDR1 is SGHRS and CDR2 YFSETQ. CDR3 in amino acids: CASSLGGGSSYNEQFF. CDR3 DNA sequence: TGCGCCAGCAGCTTGGGCGGGGGGAGCTCCTACAATGAGCAGTTCTTC.

This clonotype was detected many times. The chain combines TRBV9 with TRBJ2-1; unclear D gene. Germline V gene lookup returns CDR1 SGDLS and CDR2 YYNGEE. Trimming cost V 4 bases and J 7 bases, with 15 bases left between them. This CDR3 has 14 residues. CDR3 amino acids: CASSPSLVGNEQFF. DNA for the CDR3: TGTGCCAGCAGCCCCTCGCTAGTTGGGAATGAGCAGTTCTTC.

This clonotype was picked up many times. This chain links TRBV27 with TRBJ1-3; D call uncertain. CDR1 is MNHEY and CDR2 is SMNVEV in the germline V gene (reference sequence). V lost 2 bases, J lost 0 bases, and 5 bases lay in between. This CDR3 is 14 amino acids long. The CDR3 DNA sequence: TGTGCCAGCAGTTTAGGGATCTCTGGAAACACCATATATTTT. Translating gives CASSLGISGNTIYF.

The rearrangement joins TRBV6-2 or TRBV6-3 to TRBJ2-1, with 9 bases that match TRBD1. Trimming cost V 6 bases and J 4 bases; bases outside gene matches: 7. The V gene's germline CDR1 is MNHEY and CDR2 SVGEGT. The CDR3 runs 15 residues. The CDR3 spells CASRPTGTGYNEQFF. The CDR3 DNA sequence: TGTGCCAGCAGACCTACCGGGACAGGGTACAATGAGCAGTTCTTC.

The rearrangement joins TRBV5-6 to TRBJ2-1; perhaps TRBD2 as D (6 bases). Germline CDR1 reads SGHDT; CDR2 reads YYEEEE. This CDR3 is built from 13 residues. Trimming pared 0 bases from V and 6 bases from J, leaving 7 bases between. CDR3 nucleotides: TGTGCCAGCAGCTTGGGCGGGGCCAATGAGCAGTTCTTC. This sequence encodes CASSLGGANEQFF.

Turning to this clonotype: A far larger clone is just one base off, so this is likely a read error. The chain has TRBV5-1 and TRBJ2-7; tentative D call: TRBD2 (5 bases). Germline CDR1 is SGHRS and CDR2 is YFSETQ. This CDR3 has 12 amino acids. The CDR3 DNA reads as TGTGCCAGCAGCTTGGGAGAGGGTGAGCAGTACTTC. This translates into CASSLGEGEQYF.

This clonotype came up many times. This rearrangement joins TRBV6-6 to TRBJ2-7, with D tentatively TRBD1 (6 bases). Looked up from germline, CDR1 is MNHNY and CDR2 is SVGAGI (reference sequence). The CDR3 contains 14 residues. V was pared by 5 bases and J by 6 bases, with 17 bases between. In DNA, the CDR3 is TGTGCCAGCAGTCAAGCAGGGGACGTGGGCGAGCAGTACTTC. This gives the protein CASSQAGDVGEQYF.

This clonotype was found a few times. The J gene is TRBJ2-7, the V gene TRBV7-9; possibly TRBD1 for D (5 bases). The V and J ends lost 1 base and 10 bases respectively, with 8 bases between them. CDR3 length: 11 amino acids. Germline V gives CDR1 SEHNR, CDR2 FQNEAQ (reference sequence). The CDR3 loop reads CASSLGRAQYF. For the CDR3, the DNA is TGTGCCAGCAGCTTAGGCAGGGCCCAGTACTTC.

This clonotype has a count of ten or more. The chain uses TRBV29-1 and TRBJ1-2; no clear D gene. V was pared by 3 bases and J by 7 bases, with 9 bases between. The CDR3 covers 11 residues. From germline, CDR1 is SQVTM and CDR2 ANQGSEA. The CDR3 protein is CSVDARGGYTF. CDR3 nucleotides: TGCAGCGTTGATGCGCGGGGTGGCTACACCTTC. Drawing the rest from reference TRBV29-1 and TRBJ1-2, the complete variable domain is SAVISQKPSRDICQRGTSLTIQCQVDSQVTMMFWYRQQPGQSLTLIATANQGSEATYESGFVIDKFPISRPNLTFSTLTVSNMSPEDSSIYLCSVDARGGYTFGSGTRLTVV.

The count of this clonotype is one. This chain joins TRBV5-1 and TRBJ2-7, with 7 nucleotides matching TRBD1. V lost 4 bases to trimming and J lost 2 bases; unmatched junction nucleotides: 9. The CDR3 contains 15 residues. CDR1 SGHRS and CDR2 YFSETQ come from the germline V gene. The CDR3 sequence is CASSISGTATYEQYF. The CDR3 DNA sequence: TGCGCCAGCAGCATTTCCGGGACAGCAACCTACGAGCAGTACTTC.

As for this clonotype: This probably arose from a read error, given a far larger clone one base away. This chain joins TRBV6-1 and TRBJ2-7, with 7 positions matching TRBD2. V was clipped by 4 bases and J by 7 bases; unmatched bases: 7. Germline V lookup: CDR1 MNHNS, CDR2 SASEGT. The CDR3 totals 13 residues. The CDR3: CASSGRSGGEQYF. The CDR3 DNA sequence: TGTGCCAGCAGTGGTAGATCGGGAGGTGAGCAGTACTTC.